Included here is one TCR beta chain sequence, with context. Original processing methods: Reference gene primer amplification gave nucleated cell count estimates. The method was immunoSEQ multiplex PCR; TCRdb's version includes in-frame clones alone and lacks a portion of them. That table gives V, J and clone size, and the DNA gave D and trimming. The sample yields over 150,000 clones, more than 80% seen once. This sample is part of a study of blood T cell repertoires in COVID-19. V shed 6 bases and J shed 2 bases, with 9 bases lying between them. The germline V gene has CDR1 SQVTM and CDR2 ANQGSEA. This CDR3 is built from 12 residues.

This TCR derives from a man aged 50 or older with acute or convalescent COVID-19. The material sequenced was peripheral blood. The chain combines TRBV29-1 with TRBJ2-3; the D is unclear. The CDR3 DNA reads TGCAGCGTGAAGGAGTCCACAGATACGCAGTATTTT. Its translation: CSVKESTDTQYF.